The clone carrying this T cell receptor beta chain was counted ten times or more. V dropped 0 bases and J dropped 7 bases, with 15 bases sitting between them. This CDR3 comprises 15 residues. Germline CDR1 and CDR2: SEHNR and FQNEAQ (reference sequence). The sample is drawn from a study of T cell repertoires in cytomegalovirus infection. TCRdb passed the reads through MiXCR, listing each CDR3 protein once. The data hold fewer than 300,000 distinct CDR3 sequences, with around 25% observed a single time. The chain employs TRBV7-9 and TRBJ1-2, with D tentatively TRBD1 (5 bases). This clonotype was sampled from a human donor in good health (CMV status not recorded). Some clones in this sample may be carry-over from other donors' samples. The sequencing sample was made of PBMCs. Here the CDR3 reads CASSLAQGNVGGYTF. The CDR3 bases are TGTGCCAGCAGCTTAGCGCAGGGAAATGTCGGTGGCTACACCTTC.